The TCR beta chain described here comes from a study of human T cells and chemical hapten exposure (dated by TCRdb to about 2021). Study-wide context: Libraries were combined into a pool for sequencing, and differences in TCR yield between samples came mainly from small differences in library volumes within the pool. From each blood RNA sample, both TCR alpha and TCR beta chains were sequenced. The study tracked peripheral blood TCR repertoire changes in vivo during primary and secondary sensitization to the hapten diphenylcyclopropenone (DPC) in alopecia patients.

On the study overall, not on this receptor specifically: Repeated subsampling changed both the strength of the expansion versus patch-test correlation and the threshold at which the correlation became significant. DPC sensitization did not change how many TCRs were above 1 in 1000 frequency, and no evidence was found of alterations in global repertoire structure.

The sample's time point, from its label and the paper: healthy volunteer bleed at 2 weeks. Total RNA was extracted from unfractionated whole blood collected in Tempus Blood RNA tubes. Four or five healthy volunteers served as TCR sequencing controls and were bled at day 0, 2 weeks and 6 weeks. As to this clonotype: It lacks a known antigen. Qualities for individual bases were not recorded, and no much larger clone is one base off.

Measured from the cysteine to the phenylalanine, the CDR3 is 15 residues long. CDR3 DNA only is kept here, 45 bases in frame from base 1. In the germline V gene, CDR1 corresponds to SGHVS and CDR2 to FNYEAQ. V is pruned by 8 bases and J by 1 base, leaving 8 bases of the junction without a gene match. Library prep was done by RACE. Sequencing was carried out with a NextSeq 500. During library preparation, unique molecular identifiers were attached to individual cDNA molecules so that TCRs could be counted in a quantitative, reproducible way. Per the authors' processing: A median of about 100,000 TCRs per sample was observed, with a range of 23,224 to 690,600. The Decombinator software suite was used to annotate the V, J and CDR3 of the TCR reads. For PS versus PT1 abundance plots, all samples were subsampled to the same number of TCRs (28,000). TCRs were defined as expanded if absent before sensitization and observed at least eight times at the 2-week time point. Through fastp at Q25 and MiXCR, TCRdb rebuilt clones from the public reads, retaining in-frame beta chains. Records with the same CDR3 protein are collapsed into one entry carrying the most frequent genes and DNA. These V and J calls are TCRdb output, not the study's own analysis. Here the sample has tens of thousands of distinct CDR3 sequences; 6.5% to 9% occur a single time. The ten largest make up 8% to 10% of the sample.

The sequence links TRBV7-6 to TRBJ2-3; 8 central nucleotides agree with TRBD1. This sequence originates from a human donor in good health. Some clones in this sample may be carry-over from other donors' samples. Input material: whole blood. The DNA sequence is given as TGTGCCAGCTCCGACCCGGGACAGGGCACAGATACGCAGTATTTT. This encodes CASSDPGQGTDTQYF.